One sample yielded the 20 T cell receptor beta chains listed below, sequenced in a study of shared clonotypes between healthy human individuals (dated by TCRdb to 2018 to 2020). Library prep was done by the immunoSEQ multiplex PCR assay. Drawn from immuneACCESS, this table holds only the in-frame rearrangements with V and J called that TCRdb kept. Clones are partly lost; checked studies trace under half to an unresolved V gene and leave the rest unexplained. Present in this sample are approximately 1,500,000 clones, roughly 96% of which were seen just once. The ten top clones hold roughly 1.2% of the sample. Sequenced sample: naive CD4+ T cells sorted from blood. Reading the label with the study, this specimen's cell subset or site is: CD45RA+ positively selected. These TCRs come from a man younger than 40 in good health.

The chain employs TRBV25-1 and TRBJ2-3, with D tentatively TRBD2 (6 bases). CDR1 and CDR2 (germline): MGHDK, SYGVNS. The CDR3 contains 15 residues. Trimming stripped 8 bases from V and 0 bases from J, with 15 bases between. The CDR3 DNA follows: TGTGCCAGCCGGAGGGGCGGTACTAGCACAGATACGCAGTATTTT. Its protein product is CASRRGGTSTDTQYF.

The rearrangement links TRBV5-4 to TRBJ1-1; weak D call: TRBD1 (6 bases). The length of the CDR3 is 13 residues. CDR1 SGHNT and CDR2 YYREEE come from the germline V gene (reference sequence). Trimming stripped 2 bases from V and 4 bases from J, with 9 bases between. The CDR3 loop is CASSFPGVTEAFF. The CDR3 nucleotides are TGTGCCAGCAGCTTTCCAGGGGTCACTGAAGCTTTCTTT.

J is TRBJ2-3 and V is TRBV5-4, with D maybe TRBD2 (5 bases). V was cut by 5 bases and J by 5 bases, with 12 bases left in between. This CDR3 contains 13 residues. CDR1 SGHNT and CDR2 YYREEE come from the germline V gene (reference sequence). The DNA of the CDR3 is TGTGCCAGCAGTGCCTATGAGGGAGATACGCAGTATTTT. Amino acid sequence: CASSAYEGDTQYF.

The rearrangement joins TRBV5-6 to TRBJ1-2; a weak D match, TRBD1 (5 bases). This CDR3 region has 13 residues. Germline V CDR1 and CDR2: SGHDT, YYEEEE. Trimming removed 5 bases from V and 8 bases from J, with 16 bases in between. The CDR3 loop reads CASSQDQGRGYTF. CDR3 nucleotides: TGTGCCAGCAGTCAAGACCAGGGCCGCGGCTACACCTTC.

The gene calls are TRBV6-5 and TRBJ1-5; possible D gene TRBD1, 5 bases. With 6 bases removed from V and 2 bases from J, the gap between germline ends came to 14 bases. The CDR3 loop spans 15 amino acids. CDR1 MNHEY and CDR2 SVGAGI come from the germline V gene. In DNA, the CDR3 is TGTGCCAGCAGCCGAGACAGCCATGGCAATCAGCCCCAGCATTTT. Translated: CASSRDSHGNQPQHF.

V gene TRBV19 combines with J gene TRBJ2-7, with D maybe TRBD1 (7 bases). The CDR3 has 14 residues. V was trimmed by 6 bases and J by 2 bases, leaving 14 bases between them. Per germline, CDR1 LNHDA and CDR2 SQIVND (reference sequence). The CDR3, as DNA: TGTGCCAGTAGCGTGGCAGGGGGGACCTACGAGCAGTACTTC. It yields the protein CASSVAGGTYEQYF.

The J gene is TRBJ1-4, the V gene TRBV4-1; D unresolved. Trimming shortened V by 1 base and J by 0 bases, and 15 bases separated the two germline ends. Germline-derived CDR1 and CDR2 are MGHRA and YSYEKL. The CDR3 loop spans 18 amino acids. The CDR3 region has the DNA TGCGCCAGCAGCCAAGTCCCGACGTGGGTGACAACTAATGAAAAACTGTTTTTT. It yields the protein CASSQVPTWVTTNEKLFF.

The chain joins TRBV30 to TRBJ2-7; 7 bases align to TRBD1. V was clipped by 5 bases and J by 5 bases; unmatched bases: 9. Germline V gene lookup returns CDR1 GTSNPN and CDR2 SVGIG (reference sequence). The CDR3 is 13 residues long. In nucleotides, the CDR3 is TGTGCCTGGTCCTCAGGGGGTCGGGACGAGCAGTACTTC. Translating gives CAWSSGGRDEQYF.

The chain employs TRBV18 and TRBJ2-4; TRBD2 might be the D (5 bases). Deletions cut 8 bases from V and 1 base from J, with 12 bases between. From germline, CDR1 is KGHSH and CDR2 LQKENI. This CDR3 is 14 amino acids long. The CDR3 DNA is TGTGCCAGCCTACTGGGAGCGGCCAAAAACATTCAGTACTTC. Its protein product is CASLLGAAKNIQYF.

The chain carries TRBV28 and TRBJ2-2; perhaps TRBD2 as D (5 bases). Trimming removed 11 bases at V and 0 bases at J, with 16 bases between. Germline CDR1 is MDHEN and CDR2 is SYDVKM. The CDR3 spans 15 residues. CDR3 loop: CACRIGLSNTGELFF. The CDR3 DNA follows: TGTGCCTGCCGGATCGGACTTTCGAACACCGGGGAGCTGTTTTTT.

The chain links TRBV28 to TRBJ2-5; D is tentatively TRBD1 or TRBD2 (5 bases each). Germline assignment: CDR1 MDHEN and CDR2 SYDVKM. CDR3 size: 14 residues. Trimming stripped 5 bases from V and 7 bases from J, with 17 bases between. DNA for the CDR3: TGTGCCAGCAGTCCCCGGGACGTCAGTGGGACCCAGTACTTC. Translating it yields CASSPRDVSGTQYF.

The chain has TRBV5-6 and TRBJ2-5; D remains ambiguous. The CDR3 runs 13 residues. Germline lookup yields CDR1 SGHDT and CDR2 YYEEEE. V dropped 6 bases and J dropped 2 bases, with 11 bases sitting between them. As DNA, the CDR3 is TGTGCCAGCACAATCGGAAGGCAAGAGACCCAGTACTTC. It specifies CASTIGRQETQYF.

The rearrangement uses TRBV18 and TRBJ1-2; D call uncertain. From germline, CDR1 is KGHSH and CDR2 LQKENI. The CDR3 is made up of 13 amino acids. The ends were cut back, 3 bases at V and 1 base at J, with 6 bases in the middle. Here the CDR3 reads CASSPDNNYGYTF. CDR3 DNA sequence: TGTGCCAGCTCACCTGACAATAACTATGGCTACACCTTC.

The rearrangement joins TRBV29-1 to TRBJ2-1, with TRBD2 matching 11 bases. This CDR3 has 17 amino acids. J gave up 0 bases and V 1 base, and 5 bases lay outside the gene matches. CDR1 is SQVTM and CDR2 is ANQGSEA in the germline V gene. This CDR3 reads CSVEGRLAGSSYNEQFF. CDR3 nucleotides: TGCAGCGTTGAAGGAAGACTAGCGGGGAGCTCCTACAATGAGCAGTTCTTC.

This chain joins TRBV7-8 and TRBJ1-1, with D perhaps matching TRBD1 (6 bases). Germline CDR1 and CDR2: SGHVS and FQNEAQ. The V end lost 4 bases, the J end lost 5 bases, and 20 bases lay between the germline ends. CDR3 length: 16 amino acids. The CDR3 spells CASSSHASTGWTEAFF. For the CDR3, the DNA is TGTGCCAGCAGCTCGCACGCATCGACAGGCTGGACTGAAGCTTTCTTT.

In this sample, this clone turned up once. This chain connects TRBV29-1 to TRBJ2-5; maybe TRBD1 (6 bases). This CDR3 comprises 13 residues. The V gene's germline CDR1 is SQVTM and CDR2 ANQGSEA. V was clipped by 4 bases and J by 2 bases, with 11 bases between them. CDR3 nucleotides: TGCAGCGTTGGGGTTAGGGGGCAAGAGACCCAGTACTTC. It encodes CSVGVRGQETQYF.

Of note for this clone: The same CDR3 also results from other DNA sequences found in this sample. The J gene is TRBJ1-1, the V gene TRBV18, with 8 bases that match TRBD1. The germline gives CDR1 KGHSH, CDR2 LQKENI. The junction had 3 bases not matched to a gene; V was cut back by 3 bases and J by 0 bases. The CDR3 totals 15 residues. The chain's CDR3 is CASSPPTGVNTEAFF. The DNA for the CDR3 is TGTGCCAGCTCACCTCCGACAGGGGTGAACACTGAAGCTTTCTTT.

To note about this clone: Other nucleotide sequences from this sample produce the same CDR3. This chain links TRBV11-2 with TRBJ2-3; D is ambiguous. The CDR3 contains 14 residues. CDR1 is SGHAT and CDR2 is FQNNGV in the germline V gene. Deletions cut 0 bases from V and 1 base from J, with 5 bases between. This CDR3 reads CASSLDSGTDTQYF. The CDR3 DNA sequence: TGTGCCAGCAGCTTAGACTCAGGCACAGATACGCAGTATTTT.

The chain links TRBV28 to TRBJ2-2; no definite D call. Germline assignment: CDR1 MDHEN and CDR2 SYDVKM. The length of the CDR3 is 11 residues. V was shortened by 3 bases and J by 8 bases, with 4 bases between the two germline ends. CDR3 sequence: CASSLRGELFF. CDR3 coding DNA: TGTGCCAGCAGTTTGAGGGGGGAGCTGTTTTTT.

Concerning this clone itself: The identical CDR3 is also encoded by other nucleotide sequences in the sample. V is TRBV6-1 and J is TRBJ2-1, with TRBD1 identical over 8 bases. Germline assignment: CDR1 MNHNS and CDR2 SASEGT. V dropped 2 bases and J dropped 4; count of bases not matched to a gene: 1. The CDR3 is made up of 14 amino acids. CDR3 residues: CASSERQGYNEQFF. The CDR3 DNA reads TGTGCCAGCAGTGAACGACAGGGGTACAATGAGCAGTTCTTC.